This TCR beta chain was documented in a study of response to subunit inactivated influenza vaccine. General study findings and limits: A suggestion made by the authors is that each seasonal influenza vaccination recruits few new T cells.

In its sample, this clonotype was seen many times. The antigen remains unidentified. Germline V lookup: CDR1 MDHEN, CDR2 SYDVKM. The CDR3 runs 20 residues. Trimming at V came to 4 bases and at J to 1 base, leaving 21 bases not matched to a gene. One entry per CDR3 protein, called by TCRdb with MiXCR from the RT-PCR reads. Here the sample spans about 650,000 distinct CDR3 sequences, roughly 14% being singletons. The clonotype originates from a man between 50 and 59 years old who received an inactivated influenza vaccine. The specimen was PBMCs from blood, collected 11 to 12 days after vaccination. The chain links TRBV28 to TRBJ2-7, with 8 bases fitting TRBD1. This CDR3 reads CASSSYQDRVRRKQSYEQYF. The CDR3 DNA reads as TGTGCCAGCAGTTCCTACCAGGACAGGGTACGTCGAAAGCAATCCTACGAGCAGTACTTC.